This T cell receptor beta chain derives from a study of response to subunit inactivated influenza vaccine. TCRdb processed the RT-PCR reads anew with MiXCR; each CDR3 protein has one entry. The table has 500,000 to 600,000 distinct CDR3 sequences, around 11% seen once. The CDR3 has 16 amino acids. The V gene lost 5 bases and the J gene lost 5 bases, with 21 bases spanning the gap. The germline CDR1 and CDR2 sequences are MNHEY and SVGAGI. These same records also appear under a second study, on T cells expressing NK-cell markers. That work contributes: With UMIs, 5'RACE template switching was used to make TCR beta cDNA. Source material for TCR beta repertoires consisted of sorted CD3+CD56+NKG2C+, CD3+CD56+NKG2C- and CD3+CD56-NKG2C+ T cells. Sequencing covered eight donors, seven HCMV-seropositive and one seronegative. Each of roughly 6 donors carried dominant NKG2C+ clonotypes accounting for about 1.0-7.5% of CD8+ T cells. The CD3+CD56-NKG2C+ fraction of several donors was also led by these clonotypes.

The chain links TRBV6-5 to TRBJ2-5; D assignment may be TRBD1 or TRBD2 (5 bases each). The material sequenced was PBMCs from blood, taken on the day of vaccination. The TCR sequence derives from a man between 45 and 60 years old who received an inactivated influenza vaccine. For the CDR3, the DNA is TGTGCCAGCAGTCACCGGAAGGGGAGAGCGCGGGAGACCCAGTACTTC. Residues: CASSHRKGRARETQYF.